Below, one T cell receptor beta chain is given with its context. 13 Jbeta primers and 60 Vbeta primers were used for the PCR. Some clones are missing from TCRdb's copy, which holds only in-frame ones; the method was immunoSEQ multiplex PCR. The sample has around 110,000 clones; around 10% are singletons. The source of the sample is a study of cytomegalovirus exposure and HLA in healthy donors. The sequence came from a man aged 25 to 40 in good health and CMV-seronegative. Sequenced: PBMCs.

The CDR3 DNA reads as TGTGCCAGCAGCCCTGGCGGGGGCACTGAAGCTTTCTTT. Translated: CASSPGGGTEAFF. The chain carries TRBV7-9 and TRBJ1-1, with D possibly being TRBD1 (5 bases). The CDR3 contains 13 residues. Germline CDR1 is SEHNR and CDR2 is FQNEAQ (reference sequence). Deletions cut 5 bases from V and 4 bases from J, with 11 bases between. Filled out from reference TRBV7-9 and TRBJ1-1, the complete variable domain reads DTGVSQNPRHKITKRGQNVTFRCDPISEHNRLYWYRQTLGQGPEFLTYFQNEAQLEKSRLLSDRFSAERPKGSFSTLEIQRTEQGDSAMYLCASSPGGGTEAFFGQGTRLTVV.